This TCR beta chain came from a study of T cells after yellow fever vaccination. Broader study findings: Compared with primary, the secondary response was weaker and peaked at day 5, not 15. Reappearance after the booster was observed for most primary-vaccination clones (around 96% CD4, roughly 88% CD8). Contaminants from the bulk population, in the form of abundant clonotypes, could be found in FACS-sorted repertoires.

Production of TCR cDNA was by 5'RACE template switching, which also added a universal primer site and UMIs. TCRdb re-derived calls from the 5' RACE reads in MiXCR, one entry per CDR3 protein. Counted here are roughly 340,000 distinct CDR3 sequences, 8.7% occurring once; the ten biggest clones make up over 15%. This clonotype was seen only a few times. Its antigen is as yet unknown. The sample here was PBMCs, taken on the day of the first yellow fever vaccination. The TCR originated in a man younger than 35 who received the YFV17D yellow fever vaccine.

The CDR3 is CASSTGLGQQNSPLHF. CDR3 nucleotides: TGTGCCAGTAGTACCGGCCTGGGACAGCAAAATTCACCCCTCCACTTT. The V gene is TRBV19, the J gene TRBJ1-6; TRBD1 matches at 7 bases. The CDR3 has 16 residues. Per germline, CDR1 LNHDA and CDR2 SQIVND (reference sequence). The V gene end was trimmed by 4 bases and the J gene end by 7 bases; junction bases not matched to a gene: 10.